This is a list of T cell receptor beta chains from one sample in a study of Ad26.COV2.S vaccination and SARS-CoV-2 variants. The assay was immunoSEQ multiplex PCR, and TCRdb's table has in-frame clones only and misses some. This sample has 450,000 to 550,000 clones, with nearly 90% found just once. The source material was peripheral blood, sampled in a trial of Ad26.COV2.S vaccine versus placebo. The receptors originated from a person between 18 and 65 years old who received the Ad26.COV2.S COVID-19 vaccine or a placebo. Each CDR3 is given with its conserved first and last residue. Fields, in order: D gene, clone size, V gene, J gene, CDR3 protein, CDR3 DNA. A D gene is named only where the DNA matches it firmly. Where a row states a size, it is once, few, many or the class of an expanded clone; other rows omit it.

D: TRBD2
size: -
V: TRBV5-6
J: TRBJ2-3
CDR3: CASSWGGLSTDTQYF
DNA: TGTGCCAGCAGCTGGGGGGGTCTTAGCACAGATACGCAGTATTTT

D: -
size: once
V: TRBV3-1/TRBV3-2
J: TRBJ1-2
CDR3: CASSQEVVVGAPGDGYTF
DNA: TGTGCCAGCAGCCAAGAAGTTGTCGTCGGGGCCCCAGGGGATGGCTACACCTTC

D: TRBD2
size: -
V: TRBV9
J: TRBJ2-5
CDR3: CASSSSGTTEETQYF
DNA: TGTGCCAGCAGCAGCTCCGGGACTACCGAAGAGACCCAGTACTTC

D: TRBD2
size: once
V: TRBV9
J: TRBJ2-1
CDR3: CASSVLGGRANEQFF
DNA: TGTGCCAGCAGCGTCCTTGGGGGGAGGGCAAATGAGCAGTTCTTC

D: TRBD2
size: -
V: TRBV5-4
J: TRBJ2-1
CDR3: CASSLGAGVYNEQFF
DNA: TGTGCCAGCAGCTTGGGGGCGGGGGTATACAATGAGCAGTTCTTC

D: -
size: -
V: TRBV6-2/TRBV6-3
J: TRBJ1-3
CDR3: CASSGLPEGSGNTIYF
DNA: TGTGCCAGCAGCGGACTCCCGGAGGGTTCTGGAAACACCATATATTTT

D: -
size: -
V: TRBV27
J: TRBJ2-3
CDR3: CASSLIGPITDTQYF
DNA: TGTGCCAGCAGTTTGATAGGACCCATAACGGATACGCAGTATTTT

D: -
size: -
V: TRBV19
J: TRBJ1-1
CDR3: CASSKVSHWGENTEAFF
DNA: TGTGCCAGTAGTAAGGTCTCCCACTGGGGGGAGAACACTGAAGCTTTCTTT

D: -
size: -
V: TRBV28
J: TRBJ1-3
CDR3: CASSFTRLRFSGNTIYF
DNA: TGTGCCAGCAGTTTTACACGGCTTCGATTCTCTGGAAACACCATATATTTT

D: -
size: -
V: TRBV7-2
J: TRBJ2-5
CDR3: CASSLVGETQYF
DNA: TGTGCCAGCAGCTTAGTGGGAGAGACCCAGTACTTC

D: -
size: -
V: TRBV6-5
J: TRBJ2-7
CDR3: CASSYAEGVSEQYF
DNA: TGTGCCAGCAGTTACGCCGAGGGAGTTAGCGAGCAGTACTTC

D: TRBD2
size: -
V: TRBV4-1
J: TRBJ2-3
CDR3: CASSQGLAGGSDTQYF
DNA: TGCGCCAGCAGCCAAGGACTAGCGGGAGGATCAGATACGCAGTATTTT

D: -
size: -
V: TRBV5-1
J: TRBJ2-7
CDR3: CASSLVTESYEQYF
DNA: TGCGCCAGCAGCTTGGTTACAGAGTCCTACGAGCAGTACTTC

D: -
size: -
V: TRBV7-2
J: TRBJ2-5
CDR3: CASSLDSLRAQYF
DNA: TGTGCCAGCAGCTTAGACAGCCTCAGGGCCCAGTACTTC

D: -
size: -
V: TRBV3-1/TRBV3-2
J: TRBJ1-2
CDR3: CASSPGLFYGYTF
DNA: TGTGCCAGCAGCCCGGGACTGTTCTATGGCTACACCTTC

D: TRBD2
size: -
V: TRBV29-1
J: TRBJ2-3
CDR3: CSVESGSGGADTQYF
DNA: TGCAGCGTTGAGAGTGGTAGCGGGGGTGCAGATACGCAGTATTTT

D: TRBD1
size: -
V: TRBV6-2/TRBV6-3
J: TRBJ2-2
CDR3: CASSFTRRTGGGTGELFF
DNA: TGTGCCAGCAGTTTTACCCGCCGTACAGGGGGCGGCACCGGGGAGCTGTTTTTT

D: -
size: -
V: TRBV29-1
J: TRBJ2-7
CDR3: CSSSAGTEQYF
DNA: TGCAGCTCTTCCGCGGGGACCGAGCAGTACTTC

D: TRBD1
size: -
V: TRBV5-1
J: TRBJ2-1
CDR3: CASSSKGQPGDEQFF
DNA: TGCGCCAGCAGCTCTAAGGGACAGCCCGGCGATGAGCAGTTCTTC

D: TRBD1
size: -
V: TRBV4-3
J: TRBJ2-7
CDR3: CASSHRDSSYEQYF
DNA: TGCGCCAGCAGCCATCGGGACAGCTCCTACGAGCAGTACTTC

D: -
size: -
V: TRBV2
J: TRBJ2-1
CDR3: CASSASYNEQFF
DNA: TGTGCCAGCAGTGCCAGCTACAATGAGCAGTTCTTC

D: TRBD1
size: -
V: TRBV7-3
J: TRBJ1-2
CDR3: CASSLISGQHLAF
DNA: TGTGCCAGCAGCTTAATCTCGGGACAGCACTTGGCCTTC

D: TRBD2
size: -
V: TRBV5-1
J: TRBJ2-3
CDR3: CASSFSGASTDTQYF
DNA: TGCGCCAGCAGCTTTAGCGGGGCTAGCACAGATACGCAGTATTTT

D: -
size: -
V: TRBV5-6
J: TRBJ1-5
CDR3: CASSLGGGADNQPQHF
DNA: TGTGCCAGCAGCTTGGGGGGAGGGGCCGACAATCAGCCCCAGCATTTT

D: -
size: -
V: TRBV9
J: TRBJ1-1
CDR3: CASSVGSHTEAFF
DNA: TGTGCCAGCAGCGTAGGAAGTCACACTGAAGCTTTCTTT

D: -
size: -
V: TRBV19
J: TRBJ1-1
CDR3: CASSKGGITEAFF
DNA: TGTGCCAGTAGTAAAGGCGGAATCACTGAAGCTTTCTTT

D: -
size: once
V: TRBV7-9
J: TRBJ2-5
CDR3: CASSLEAPYQTQYF
DNA: TGTGCCAGCAGCTTAGAAGCCCCGTACCAGACCCAGTACTTC

D: TRBD1
size: -
V: TRBV4-3
J: TRBJ2-1
CDR3: CASSQATGDNEQFF
DNA: TGCGCCAGCAGCCAAGCGACAGGGGACAATGAGCAGTTCTTC

D: -
size: -
V: TRBV3-1/TRBV3-2
J: TRBJ1-4
CDR3: CASSHNPYTNEKLFF
DNA: TGTGCCAGCAGCCATAACCCCTATACTAATGAAAAACTGTTTTTT

D: -
size: -
V: TRBV2
J: TRBJ2-1
CDR3: CASSEEGTEQFF
DNA: TGTGCCAGCAGTGAAGAGGGAACTGAGCAGTTCTTC

D: TRBD2
size: -
V: TRBV7-7
J: TRBJ2-1
CDR3: CASSLLAGVGNEQFF
DNA: TGTGCTAGCAGCTTACTAGCGGGAGTGGGGAATGAGCAGTTCTTC

D: -
size: -
V: TRBV19
J: TRBJ2-7
CDR3: CASKGVHEQYF
DNA: TGTGCCAGTAAGGGGGTCCACGAGCAGTACTTC

D: TRBD1
size: -
V: TRBV10-2
J: TRBJ1-3
CDR3: CASILDRAGNTIYF
DNA: TGCGCCAGCATCCTGGACAGGGCGGGAAACACCATATATTTT

D: -
size: -
V: TRBV12-3/TRBV12-4
J: TRBJ1-2
CDR3: CASSFGADGYTF
DNA: TGTGCCAGCAGTTTTGGGGCTGATGGCTACACCTTC

D: TRBD2
size: -
V: TRBV5-4
J: TRBJ2-1
CDR3: CASSFSGGSYNEQFF
DNA: TGTGCCAGCAGCTTTAGCGGGGGCTCCTACAATGAGCAGTTCTTC

D: TRBD2
size: -
V: TRBV13
J: TRBJ2-5
CDR3: CASSNQAGGSPKKETQYF
DNA: TGTGCCAGCAGCAATCAAGCGGGGGGGTCTCCTAAAAAAGAGACCCAGTACTTC